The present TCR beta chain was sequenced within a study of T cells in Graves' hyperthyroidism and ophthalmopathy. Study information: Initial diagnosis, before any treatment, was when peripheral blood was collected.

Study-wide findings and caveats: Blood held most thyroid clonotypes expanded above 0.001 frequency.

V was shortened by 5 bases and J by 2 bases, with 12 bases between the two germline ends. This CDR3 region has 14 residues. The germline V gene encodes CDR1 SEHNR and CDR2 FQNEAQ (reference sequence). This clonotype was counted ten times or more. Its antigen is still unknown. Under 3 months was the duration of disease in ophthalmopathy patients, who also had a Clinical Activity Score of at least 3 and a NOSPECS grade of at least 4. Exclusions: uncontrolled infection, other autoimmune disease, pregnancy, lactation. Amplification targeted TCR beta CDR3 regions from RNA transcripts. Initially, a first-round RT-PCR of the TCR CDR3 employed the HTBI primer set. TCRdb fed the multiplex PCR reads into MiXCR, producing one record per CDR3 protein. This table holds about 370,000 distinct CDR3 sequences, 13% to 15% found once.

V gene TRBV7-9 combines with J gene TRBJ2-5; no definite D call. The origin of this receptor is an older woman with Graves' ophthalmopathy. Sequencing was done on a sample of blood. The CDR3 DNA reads TGTGCCAGCAGCCAGCTGGACGGACAAGAGACCCAGTACTTC. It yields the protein CASSQLDGQETQYF.